This paragraph covers one T cell receptor (beta chain) sequence. The antigen is undetermined. Genes here carry mouse names. Read data end 4 residues before the CDR3 end; the end is taken from the germline J gene. Investigators isolated RNA and reverse transcribed it into cDNA to act as the sequencing template. Assay: immunoSEQ multiplex PCR; the TCRdb copy retains only in-frame clones and omits some. The sample has 4,500 to 7,000 clones, none seen only once; the top ten hold around 28%. Stated time point: mouse skin 6 weeks after grafting, around onset of hair loss. This sample stems from a study of CD8+ T cells in alopecia areata. Across the study: Female C3H/HeJ mice aged about 7-11 weeks received skin from spontaneously alopecic C3H/HeJ graft donors aged roughly 6-12 months.

CDR1 and CDR2 (germline): NNHNN, SYGAGS (reference sequence). The CDR3 sequence is 12 residues long. Points from the study as a whole: Although TCR sharing was seen in mice, sharing across patients was less clear, possibly for HLA-related reasons.

This clonotype originated in a C3H/HeJ mouse with alopecia areata. For this strain, the MHC haplotype corresponds to H2-k. This sample comprised skin, obtained at week 6. This chain connects TRBV13-2 to TRBJ2-4; the match to TRBD1 covers 7 bases. The covered CDR3 bases are TGTGCCAGCGGGGGGACAGATAAC. It translates to CASGGTDN. The entire CDR3 sequence reads CASGGTDNTLYF.